The rows below give T cell receptor beta chains drawn from one sample of a study of cytomegalovirus exposure and HLA in healthy donors. Clones were sequenced by immunoSEQ multiplex PCR, and TCRdb holds only the in-frame ones, with some missing. In the table there are around 76,000 clones, less than 80% of which are singletons. Sequencing input: PBMCs. All receptors derive from a woman between 40 and 55 years old in good health and CMV-seropositive. Each CDR3 is given with its conserved first and last residue. Fields, in order: clone size, D gene, J gene, V gene, CDR3 protein, CDR3 DNA. A D gene is named only where the DNA matches it firmly. Part of the rows lack a size; the others show once, few, many or a class for expanded clones.

clone_size: .
d_call: TRBD1
j_call: TRBJ1-2
v_call: TRBV19
cdr3_aa: CASTLSRGNYGYTF
cdr3_nt: TGTGCCAGTACCCTATCCAGGGGGAACTATGGCTACACCTTC

clone_size: .
d_call: .
j_call: TRBJ1-6
v_call: TRBV6-5
cdr3_aa: CASQRGQQFTLHF
cdr3_nt: TGTGCCAGCCAAAGGGGCCAGCAATTCACCCTCCACTTT

clone_size: once
d_call: TRBD2
j_call: TRBJ2-3
v_call: TRBV4-1
cdr3_aa: CASSHPTSRPTDTQYF
cdr3_nt: TGCGCCAGCAGCCACCCGACTAGCCGCCCCACAGATACGCAGTATTTT

clone_size: .
d_call: .
j_call: TRBJ2-7
v_call: TRBV12-1
cdr3_aa: CASSGGTGGGIEQYF
cdr3_nt: TGTGCCAGCAGCGGCGGGACAGGGGGCGGAATCGAGCAGTACTTC

clone_size: few
d_call: .
j_call: TRBJ2-7
v_call: TRBV30
cdr3_aa: CAWSKGEEREQYF
cdr3_nt: TGTGCCTGGAGTAAAGGAGAAGAGCGCGAGCAGTACTTC

clone_size: .
d_call: .
j_call: TRBJ2-1
v_call: TRBV6-5
cdr3_aa: CASSYATLTYNEQFF
cdr3_nt: TGTGCCAGCAGTTACGCAACTTTGACCTACAATGAGCAGTTCTTC

clone_size: .
d_call: TRBD1
j_call: TRBJ1-5
v_call: TRBV10-2
cdr3_aa: CASSEQGASQPQHF
cdr3_nt: TGCGCCAGCAGTGAGCAGGGGGCGAGTCAGCCCCAGCATTTT

clone_size: .
d_call: TRBD2
j_call: TRBJ2-3
v_call: TRBV29-1
cdr3_aa: CSVEDERGGTDTQYF
cdr3_nt: TGCAGCGTTGAAGATGAGCGGGGGGGCACAGATACGCAGTATTTT

clone_size: few
d_call: .
j_call: TRBJ1-5
v_call: TRBV7-6
cdr3_aa: CASSLPTGGAQPQHF
cdr3_nt: TGTGCCAGCAGCTTACCGACAGGCGGTGCTCAGCCCCAGCATTTT

clone_size: .
d_call: .
j_call: TRBJ1-5
v_call: TRBV4-1
cdr3_aa: CASSQGDSDPQHF
cdr3_nt: TGCGCCAGCAGCCAAGGGGACTCAGACCCCCAGCATTTT

clone_size: .
d_call: .
j_call: TRBJ1-3
v_call: TRBV27
cdr3_aa: CASSLSGGSGNTIYF
cdr3_nt: TGTGCCAGCAGTTTGTCCGGGGGGTCAGGAAACACCATATATTTT

clone_size: .
d_call: .
j_call: TRBJ2-7
v_call: TRBV4-1
cdr3_aa: CASSQGTASYEQYF
cdr3_nt: TGCGCCAGCAGCCAAGGAACAGCCTCCTACGAGCAGTACTTC

clone_size: few
d_call: .
j_call: TRBJ2-3
v_call: TRBV7-2
cdr3_aa: CASSLVGGTDTQYF
cdr3_nt: TGTGCCAGCAGCTTAGTCGGGGGCACAGATACGCAGTATTTT

clone_size: once
d_call: .
j_call: TRBJ2-3
v_call: TRBV10-3
cdr3_aa: CAISESQGDTQYF
cdr3_nt: TGTGCCATCAGTGAGTCCCAGGGAGATACGCAGTATTTT

clone_size: few
d_call: TRBD1
j_call: TRBJ1-2
v_call: TRBV19
cdr3_aa: CASSTRTGNYGYTF
cdr3_nt: TGTGCCAGTAGTACACGGACAGGAAACTATGGCTACACCTTC

clone_size: once
d_call: TRBD1
j_call: TRBJ1-2
v_call: TRBV6-5
cdr3_aa: CASSFSGQGAGGYTF
cdr3_nt: TGTGCCAGTTCCTTCTCCGGACAGGGGGCGGGTGGCTACACCTTC

clone_size: .
d_call: .
j_call: TRBJ1-5
v_call: TRBV19
cdr3_aa: CASTPGAGGNQPQHF
cdr3_nt: TGTGCCAGTACCCCAGGGGCCGGTGGCAATCAGCCCCAGCATTTT

clone_size: .
d_call: TRBD1
j_call: TRBJ2-5
v_call: TRBV10-3
cdr3_aa: CAISGGQEGETQYF
cdr3_nt: TGTGCCATCAGTGGGGGACAGGAAGGGGAGACCCAGTACTTC

clone_size: .
d_call: .
j_call: TRBJ1-2
v_call: TRBV7-2
cdr3_aa: CASSLRQAGAYGYTF
cdr3_nt: TGTGCCAGCAGCTTAAGACAGGCGGGTGCTTATGGCTACACCTTC

clone_size: .
d_call: TRBD2
j_call: TRBJ2-7
v_call: TRBV7-3
cdr3_aa: CASSVLAGGHEQYF
cdr3_nt: TGTGCCAGCAGCGTACTAGCGGGGGGCCACGAGCAGTACTTC

clone_size: few
d_call: TRBD2
j_call: TRBJ2-5
v_call: TRBV11-2
cdr3_aa: CASSFGAGGPTQETQYF
cdr3_nt: TGTGCCAGCAGCTTCGGAGCGGGGGGGCCTACGCAAGAGACCCAGTACTTC

clone_size: .
d_call: .
j_call: TRBJ1-6
v_call: TRBV5-6
cdr3_aa: CASSLEQHNSPLHF
cdr3_nt: TGTGCCAGCAGCTTGGAACAGCATAATTCACCCCTCCACTTT

clone_size: .
d_call: TRBD2
j_call: TRBJ2-7
v_call: TRBV7-2
cdr3_aa: CASSLGGGNEQYF
cdr3_nt: TGTGCCAGCAGCTTAGGCGGGGGAAACGAGCAGTACTTC

clone_size: .
d_call: TRBD1
j_call: TRBJ1-2
v_call: TRBV30
cdr3_aa: CACPRRDSLNYGYTF
cdr3_nt: TGTGCCTGCCCTAGGCGGGACAGTCTCAACTATGGCTACACCTTC

clone_size: .
d_call: .
j_call: TRBJ1-1
v_call: TRBV18
cdr3_aa: CASSPKPGITEAFF
cdr3_nt: TGTGCCAGCTCACCAAAGCCAGGCATCACTGAAGCTTTCTTT

clone_size: .
d_call: .
j_call: TRBJ1-2
v_call: TRBV4-1
cdr3_aa: CASSQAMGRGFDGYTF
cdr3_nt: TGCGCCAGCAGCCAAGCTATGGGAAGGGGCTTTGACGGCTACACCTTC

clone_size: .
d_call: .
j_call: TRBJ2-6
v_call: TRBV19
cdr3_aa: CASSIDVPGAGTGANVLTF
cdr3_nt: TGTGCCAGTAGTATAGATGTTCCCGGGGCGGGGACTGGGGCCAACGTCCTGACTTTC

clone_size: .
d_call: .
j_call: TRBJ2-3
v_call: TRBV19
cdr3_aa: CASSTAFTDTQYF
cdr3_nt: TGTGCCAGTAGCACAGCTTTCACAGATACGCAGTATTTT

clone_size: .
d_call: .
j_call: TRBJ1-1
v_call: TRBV7-2
cdr3_aa: CASRTILSRGHPEAFF
cdr3_nt: TGTGCCAGCAGAACCATATTGTCTCGGGGACACCCTGAAGCTTTCTTT

clone_size: .
d_call: .
j_call: TRBJ2-5
v_call: TRBV2
cdr3_aa: CASSELLPGETQYF
cdr3_nt: TGTGCCAGCAGTGAATTACTCCCCGGGGAGACCCAGTACTTC

clone_size: .
d_call: .
j_call: TRBJ2-5
v_call: TRBV14
cdr3_aa: CASGGYQETQYF
cdr3_nt: TGTGCCAGCGGAGGTTACCAAGAGACCCAGTACTTC

clone_size: .
d_call: TRBD1
j_call: TRBJ2-5
v_call: TRBV2
cdr3_aa: CASSAQGAGETQYF
cdr3_nt: TGTGCCAGCAGTGCTCAGGGGGCCGGCGAGACCCAGTACTTC

clone_size: medium-sized
d_call: .
j_call: TRBJ1-2
v_call: TRBV5-1
cdr3_aa: CASIREPNQGRYGYTF
cdr3_nt: TGCGCCAGCATCCGCGAACCAAATCAGGGCCGCTATGGCTACACCTTC

clone_size: .
d_call: TRBD1
j_call: TRBJ1-2
v_call: TRBV6-6
cdr3_aa: CASRLGTENGYTF
cdr3_nt: TGTGCCAGCAGGCTAGGGACAGAAAATGGCTACACCTTC

clone_size: .
d_call: TRBD1
j_call: TRBJ2-1
v_call: TRBV4-1
cdr3_aa: CASRRTGGNEQFF
cdr3_nt: TGCGCCAGCAGGCGGACAGGGGGTAATGAGCAGTTCTTC

clone_size: .
d_call: TRBD1
j_call: TRBJ2-7
v_call: TRBV15
cdr3_aa: CATSRDPPGQGAIEQYF
cdr3_nt: TGTGCCACCAGCAGAGATCCCCCGGGACAGGGGGCGATCGAGCAGTACTTC

clone_size: few
d_call: TRBD2
j_call: TRBJ2-2
v_call: TRBV13
cdr3_aa: CASSPWGGAGELFF
cdr3_nt: TGTGCCAGCAGCCCCTGGGGGGGAGCCGGGGAGCTGTTTTTT